This note documents a single TCR beta chain sequence. Its antigen has not been determined. Nothing much larger sits one base from this clone, and base qualities are not available. Libraries were constructed by the immunoSEQ multiplex PCR assay. Here the immuneACCESS table is served through TCRdb, limited to in-frame sequences with V and J called. Missing clones are a known gap in these copies; in checked studies unresolved V genes cover under half, and the rest lacks a known reason. The sample includes about 100,000 clones, with approximately 95% observed a single time. Almost 0.35% of the sample is held by the ten biggest clonotypes. The data originate from a study of technical replicates of blood from a few donors (dated by TCRdb to 2016 to 2017). Inclusive of the bounding cysteine and phenylalanine, the CDR3 is 12 residues long. Only CDR3 DNA remains: 36 bases, in frame from the first base.

Material: T cells isolated from PBMCs. Rearrangement joined TRBV21-1 to TRBJ2-5; no check of the table's D call, TRBD1, against the DNA was made. TRBV21-1 is classified as a pseudogene. This sequence was found in a human donor in good health. The DNA reads TGTGCGTCTCAGGGAACACAAGAGACCCAGTACTTC. The translation is CASQGTQETQYF.